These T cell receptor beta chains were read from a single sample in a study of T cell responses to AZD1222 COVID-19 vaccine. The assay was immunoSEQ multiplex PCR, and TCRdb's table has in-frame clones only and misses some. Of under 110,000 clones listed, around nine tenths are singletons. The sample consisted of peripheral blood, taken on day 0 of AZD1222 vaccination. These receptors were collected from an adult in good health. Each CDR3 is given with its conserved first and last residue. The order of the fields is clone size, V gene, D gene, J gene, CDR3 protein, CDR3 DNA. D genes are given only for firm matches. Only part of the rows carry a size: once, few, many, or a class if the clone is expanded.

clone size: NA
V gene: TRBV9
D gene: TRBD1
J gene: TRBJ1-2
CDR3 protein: CASNPGQGLYGYTF
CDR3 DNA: TGTGCCAGCAACCCGGGACAGGGCCTCTATGGCTACACCTTC

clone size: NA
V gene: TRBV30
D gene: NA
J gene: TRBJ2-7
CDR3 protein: CAWSVSSVSEQYF
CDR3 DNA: TGTGCCTGGAGTGTATCGTCGGTATCCGAGCAGTACTTC

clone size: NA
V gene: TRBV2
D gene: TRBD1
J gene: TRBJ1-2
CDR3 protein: CASSDSRERDRPHRLYGYTF
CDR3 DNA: TGTGCCAGCAGTGATTCCAGGGAGCGGGACAGGCCCCACCGTTTATATGGCTACACCTTC

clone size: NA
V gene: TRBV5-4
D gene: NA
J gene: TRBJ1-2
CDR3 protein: CASSRREGKAGGYTF
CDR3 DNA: TGTGCCAGCAGCCGTCGAGAGGGGAAGGCGGGCGGCTACACCTTC

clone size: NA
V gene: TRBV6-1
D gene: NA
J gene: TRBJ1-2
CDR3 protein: CASSEALGTDGYTF
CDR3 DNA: TGTGCCAGCAGTGAAGCTCTTGGGACTGATGGCTACACCTTC

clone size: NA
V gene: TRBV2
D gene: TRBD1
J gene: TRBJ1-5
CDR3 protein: CASSEQGVSNQPQHF
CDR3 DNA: TGTGCCAGCAGTGAACAGGGGGTTAGCAATCAGCCCCAGCATTTT

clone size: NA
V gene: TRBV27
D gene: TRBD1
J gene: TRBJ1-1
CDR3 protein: CASSFTRGTTEAFF
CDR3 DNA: TGTGCCAGCAGTTTTACCAGGGGGACCACTGAAGCTTTCTTT

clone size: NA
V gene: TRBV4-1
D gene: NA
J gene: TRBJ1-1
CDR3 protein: CASSQESGPVGAEAFF
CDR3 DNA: TGCGCCAGCAGCCAAGAATCGGGCCCGGTGGGCGCTGAAGCTTTCTTT

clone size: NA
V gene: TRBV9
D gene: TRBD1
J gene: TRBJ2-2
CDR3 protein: CASSVGQGGNTGELFF
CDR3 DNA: TGTGCCAGCAGCGTAGGACAGGGGGGCAACACCGGGGAGCTGTTTTTT

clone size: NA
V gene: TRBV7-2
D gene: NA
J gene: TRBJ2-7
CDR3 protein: CASSFGHSYEQYF
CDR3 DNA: TGTGCCAGCAGCTTCGGGCACTCCTACGAGCAGTACTTC

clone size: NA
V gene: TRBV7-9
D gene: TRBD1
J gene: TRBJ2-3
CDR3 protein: CASSSDHWDRGSTDTQYF
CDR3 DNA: TGTGCCAGCAGCTCCGACCATTGGGACAGGGGGAGCACAGATACGCAGTATTTT

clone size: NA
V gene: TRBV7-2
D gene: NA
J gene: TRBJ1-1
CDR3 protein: CASSFASTGNTEAFF
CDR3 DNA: TGTGCCAGCAGCTTCGCATCTACGGGGAACACTGAAGCTTTCTTT

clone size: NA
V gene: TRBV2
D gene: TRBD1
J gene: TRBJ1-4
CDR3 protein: CASSELQGAANEKLFF
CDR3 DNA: TGTGCCAGCAGCGAGCTCCAGGGGGCAGCTAATGAAAAACTGTTTTTT

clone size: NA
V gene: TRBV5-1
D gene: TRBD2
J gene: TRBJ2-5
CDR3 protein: CASSLTRGGEETQYF
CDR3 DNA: TGCGCCAGCAGCTTGACCCGGGGGGGCGAAGAGACCCAGTACTTC

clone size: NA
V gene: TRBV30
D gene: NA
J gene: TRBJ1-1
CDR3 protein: CAWGYPNTEAFF
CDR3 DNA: TGTGCCTGGGGCTATCCCAACACTGAAGCTTTCTTT

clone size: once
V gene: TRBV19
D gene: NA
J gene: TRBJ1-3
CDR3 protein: CASRSTGSGNTIYF
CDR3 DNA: TGTGCCAGTAGATCAACAGGCTCTGGAAACACCATATATTTT

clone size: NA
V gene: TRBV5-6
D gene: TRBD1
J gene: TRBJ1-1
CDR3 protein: CASSLVGQQAFF
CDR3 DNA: TGTGCCAGCAGCTTGGTGGGACAGCAAGCTTTCTTT

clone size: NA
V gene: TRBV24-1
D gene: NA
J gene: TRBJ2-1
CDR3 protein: CATSPNGGGLYNEQFF
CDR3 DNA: TGTGCCACCAGTCCAAACGGAGGGGGGCTTTACAATGAGCAGTTCTTC

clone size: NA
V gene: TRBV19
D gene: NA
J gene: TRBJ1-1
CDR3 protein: CASQGRLNTEAFF
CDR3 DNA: TGTGCCAGTCAAGGACGGCTAAACACTGAAGCTTTCTTT

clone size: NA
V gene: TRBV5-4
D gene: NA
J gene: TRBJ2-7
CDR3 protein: CASSSRGETYEQYF
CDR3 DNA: TGTGCCAGCAGCTCCAGGGGCGAAACCTACGAGCAGTACTTC

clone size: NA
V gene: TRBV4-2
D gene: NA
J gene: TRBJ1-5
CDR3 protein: CASSQGSDQPQHF
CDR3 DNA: TGTGCCAGCAGCCAAGGATCCGATCAGCCCCAGCATTTT

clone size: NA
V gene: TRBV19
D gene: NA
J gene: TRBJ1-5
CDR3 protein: CASSIGNLQPQHF
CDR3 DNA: TGTGCCAGTAGTATAGGGAACTTACAGCCCCAGCATTTT

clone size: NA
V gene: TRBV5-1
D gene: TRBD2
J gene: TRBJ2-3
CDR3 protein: CASSPSGDTDTQYF
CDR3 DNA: TGCGCCAGCAGCCCTAGCGGGGACACAGATACGCAGTATTTT